This TCR beta chain is drawn from a study of immune cell composition in non-small cell lung cancer. The protocol was immunoSEQ multiplex PCR, while the TCRdb copy is restricted to in-frame clones and leaves out a portion. This table has 7,500 to 10,000 clones, approximately 61% appearing once. This clone was detected a few times. This CDR3 contains 15 residues. V was shortened by 7 bases and J by 5 bases, with 21 bases between the two germline ends. Germline V gene lookup returns CDR1 SGHRS and CDR2 YFSETQ. Normal lung was taken at the farthest possible site, at least 3 cm from tumour. The receptor comes from a human donor with non-small cell lung cancer. The V and J genes are TRBV5-1 and TRBJ1-2; D remains unclear. The sequenced sample consisted of non-adjacent lung tissue. CDR3 residues: CASSFRGQSWYGYTF. DNA for the CDR3: TGCGCCAGCTCTTTCCGCGGGCAATCCTGGTATGGCTACACCTTC.